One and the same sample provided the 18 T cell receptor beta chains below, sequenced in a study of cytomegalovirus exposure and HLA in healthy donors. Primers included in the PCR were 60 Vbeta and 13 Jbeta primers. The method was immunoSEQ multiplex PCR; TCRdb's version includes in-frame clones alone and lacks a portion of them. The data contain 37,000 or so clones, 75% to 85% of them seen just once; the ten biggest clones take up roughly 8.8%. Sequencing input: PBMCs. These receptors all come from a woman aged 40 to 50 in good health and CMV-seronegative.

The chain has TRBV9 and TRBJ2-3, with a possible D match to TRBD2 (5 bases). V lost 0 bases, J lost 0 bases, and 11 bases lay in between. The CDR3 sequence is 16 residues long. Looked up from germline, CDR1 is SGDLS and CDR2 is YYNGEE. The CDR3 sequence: CASSVAASRSTDTQYF. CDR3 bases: TGTGCCAGCAGCGTAGCGGCTAGCAGGAGCACAGATACGCAGTATTTT. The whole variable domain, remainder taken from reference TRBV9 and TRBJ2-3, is DSGVTQTPKHLITATGQRVTLRCSPRSGDLSVYWYQQSLDQGLQFLIQYYNGEERAKGNILERFSAQQFPDLHSELNLSSLELGDSALYFCASSVAASRSTDTQYFGPGTRLTVL.

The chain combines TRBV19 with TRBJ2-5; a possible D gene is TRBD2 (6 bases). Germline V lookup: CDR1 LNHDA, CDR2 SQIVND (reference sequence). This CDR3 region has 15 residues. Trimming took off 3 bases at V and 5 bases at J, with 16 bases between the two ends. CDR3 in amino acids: CASSIGGGARETQYF. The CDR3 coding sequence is TGTGCCAGTAGTATCGGAGGCGGGGCCCGGGAGACCCAGTACTTC.

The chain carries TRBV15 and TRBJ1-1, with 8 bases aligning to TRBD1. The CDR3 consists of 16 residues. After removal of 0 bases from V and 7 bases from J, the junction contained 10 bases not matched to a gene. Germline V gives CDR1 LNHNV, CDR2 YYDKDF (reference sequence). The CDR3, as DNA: TGTGCCACCAGCAGAGATACGCAGGGACAGGCGGGTGAAGCTTTCTTT. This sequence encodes CATSRDTQGQAGEAFF.

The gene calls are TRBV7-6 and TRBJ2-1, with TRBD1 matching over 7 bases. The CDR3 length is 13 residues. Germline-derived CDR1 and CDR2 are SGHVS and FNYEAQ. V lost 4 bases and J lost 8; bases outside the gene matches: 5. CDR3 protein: CASSWRQGDEQFF. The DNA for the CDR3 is TGTGCCAGCAGCTGGAGACAGGGCGATGAGCAGTTCTTC.

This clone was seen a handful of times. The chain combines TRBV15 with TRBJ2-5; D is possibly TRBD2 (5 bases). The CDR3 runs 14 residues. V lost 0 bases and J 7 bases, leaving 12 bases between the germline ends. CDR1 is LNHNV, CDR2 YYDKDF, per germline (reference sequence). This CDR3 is CATSRDRDYGTQYF. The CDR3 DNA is TGTGCCACCAGCAGAGATCGTGACTACGGGACCCAGTACTTC.

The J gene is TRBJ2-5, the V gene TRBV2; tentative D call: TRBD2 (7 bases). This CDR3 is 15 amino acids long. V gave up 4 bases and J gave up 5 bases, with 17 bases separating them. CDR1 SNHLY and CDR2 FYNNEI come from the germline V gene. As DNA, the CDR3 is TGTGCCAGCAGTGCTGAGTCGGGGGGCGAGGAGACCCAGTACTTC. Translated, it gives CASSAESGGEETQYF.

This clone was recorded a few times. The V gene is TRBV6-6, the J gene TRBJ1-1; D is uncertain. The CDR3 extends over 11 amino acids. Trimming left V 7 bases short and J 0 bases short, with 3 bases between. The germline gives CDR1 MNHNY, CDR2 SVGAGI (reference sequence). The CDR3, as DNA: TGTGCCAGCATCATGAACACTGAAGCTTTCTTT. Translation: CASIMNTEAFF.

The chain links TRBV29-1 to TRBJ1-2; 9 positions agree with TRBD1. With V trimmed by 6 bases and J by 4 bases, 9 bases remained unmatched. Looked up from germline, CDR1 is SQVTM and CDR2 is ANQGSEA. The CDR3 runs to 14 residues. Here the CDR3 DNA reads TGCAGCGTCGGCCCGGGACAGGGTTTCTATGGCTACACCTTC. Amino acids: CSVGPGQGFYGYTF.

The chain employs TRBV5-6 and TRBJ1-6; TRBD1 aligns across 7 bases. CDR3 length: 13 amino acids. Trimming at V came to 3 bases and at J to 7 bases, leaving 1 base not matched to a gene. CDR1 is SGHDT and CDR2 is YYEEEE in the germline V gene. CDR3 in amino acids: CASSSDRNSPLHF. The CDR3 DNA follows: TGTGCCAGCAGCTCGGACAGGAATTCACCCCTCCACTTT.

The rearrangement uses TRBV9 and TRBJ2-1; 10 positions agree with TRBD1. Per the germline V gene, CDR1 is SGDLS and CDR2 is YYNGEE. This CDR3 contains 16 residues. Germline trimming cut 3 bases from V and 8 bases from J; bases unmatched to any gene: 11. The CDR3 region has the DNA TGTGCCAGCAGCGCCTCCGGGACAGGGGTTTGGGATGAGCAGTTCTTC. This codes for CASSASGTGVWDEQFF.

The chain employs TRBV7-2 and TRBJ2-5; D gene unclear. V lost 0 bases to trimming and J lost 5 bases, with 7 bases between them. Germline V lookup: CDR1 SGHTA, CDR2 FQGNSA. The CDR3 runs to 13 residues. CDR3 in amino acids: CASSLAYSETQYF. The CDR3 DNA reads TGTGCCAGCAGCTTAGCCTATTCGGAGACCCAGTACTTC.

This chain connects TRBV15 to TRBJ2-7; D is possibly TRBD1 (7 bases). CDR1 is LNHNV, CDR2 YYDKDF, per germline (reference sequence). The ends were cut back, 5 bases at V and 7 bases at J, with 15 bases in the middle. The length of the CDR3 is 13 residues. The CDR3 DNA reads TGTGCCACCAGCCAGGGGGAGGCGTCGGAGCAGTACGTC. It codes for CATSQGEASEQYV.

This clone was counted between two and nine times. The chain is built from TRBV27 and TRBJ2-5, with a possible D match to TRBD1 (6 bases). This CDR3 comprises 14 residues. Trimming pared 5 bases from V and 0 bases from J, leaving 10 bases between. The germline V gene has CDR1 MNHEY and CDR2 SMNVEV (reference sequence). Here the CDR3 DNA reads TGTGCCAGCAGTCCCCGACAGGACCAAGAGACCCAGTACTTC. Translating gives CASSPRQDQETQYF.

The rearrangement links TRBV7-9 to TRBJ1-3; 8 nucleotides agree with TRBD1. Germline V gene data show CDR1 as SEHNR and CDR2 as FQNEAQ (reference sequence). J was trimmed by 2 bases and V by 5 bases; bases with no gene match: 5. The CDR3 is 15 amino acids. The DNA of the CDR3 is TGTGCCAGCAGCGGACAGGGAATAGCTGGAAACACCATATATTTT. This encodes CASSGQGIAGNTIYF.

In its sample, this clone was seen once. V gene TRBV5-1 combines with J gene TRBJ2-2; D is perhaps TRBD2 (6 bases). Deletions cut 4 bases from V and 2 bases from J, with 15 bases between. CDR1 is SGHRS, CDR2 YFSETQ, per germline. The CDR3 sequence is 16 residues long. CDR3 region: CASSLQPGLNTGELFF. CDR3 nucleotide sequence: TGCGCCAGCAGCCTGCAACCGGGACTTAACACCGGGGAGCTGTTTTTT.

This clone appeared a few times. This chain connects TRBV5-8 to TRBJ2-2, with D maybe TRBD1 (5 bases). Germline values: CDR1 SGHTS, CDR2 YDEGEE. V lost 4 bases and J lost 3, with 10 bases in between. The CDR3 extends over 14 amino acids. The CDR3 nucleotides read TGTGCCAGCAGCCGTAGGGGCCACACCGGGGAGCTGTTTTTT. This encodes CASSRRGHTGELFF.

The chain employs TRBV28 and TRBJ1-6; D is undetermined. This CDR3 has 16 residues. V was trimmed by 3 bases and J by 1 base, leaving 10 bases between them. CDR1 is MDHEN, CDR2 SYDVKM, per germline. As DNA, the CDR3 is TGTGCCAGCAGTTTTTCGAGAGGTTCCTATAATTCACCCCTCCACTTT. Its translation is CASSFSRGSYNSPLHF.

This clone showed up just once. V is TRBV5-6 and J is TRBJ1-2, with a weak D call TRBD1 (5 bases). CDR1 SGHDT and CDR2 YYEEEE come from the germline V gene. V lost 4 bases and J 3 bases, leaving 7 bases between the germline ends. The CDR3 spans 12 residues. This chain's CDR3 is CASSQTDYGYTF. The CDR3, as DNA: TGTGCCAGCAGCCAGACAGACTATGGCTACACCTTC.